The sample holds one count of the clone carrying this TCR beta chain. The data were obtained in a study of blood T cell repertoires in COVID-19. Germline CDR1 and CDR2: SEHNR and FQNEAQ (reference sequence). The V and J ends lost 1 base and 8 bases, in that order; junction bases with no gene match: 7. The CDR3 covers 14 residues. TCRdb keeps only in-frame clones here, not all; method: immunoSEQ multiplex PCR. The sample holds under 350,000 clones, 89% seen once. The TCR sequence derives from a woman aged 25 to 39 with COVID-19, enrolled during active disease. The sequencing sample was made of peripheral blood. The chain links TRBV7-9 to TRBJ1-2; TRBD1 agrees at 7 bases. CDR3 DNA: TGTGCCAGCAGCTTAGATCTACTACAGGGGGGCTACACCTTC. It codes for CASSLDLLQGGYTF.